This entry describes one T cell receptor (beta chain). Its specificity is unknown. Primers included in the PCR were 60 Vbeta and 13 Jbeta primers. Generated by immunoSEQ multiplex PCR, the TCRdb table keeps only in-frame clones and is missing some. There are fewer than 70,000 clones in the sample, with less than 4.5% held by the top ten. At sampling all donors were nominally healthy, likely with unrecorded immune exposures. The data are from a study of cytomegalovirus exposure and HLA in healthy donors. V lost 0 bases and J 5 bases, leaving 9 bases between the germline ends. Germline loops: CDR1 SGDLS, CDR2 YYNGEE. The CDR3 contains 14 residues. Study findings and constraints: As was reported, the classifier diagnosed cytomegalovirus status with high specificity and sensitivity.

The gene calls are TRBV9 and TRBJ2-1, with D tentatively TRBD2 (5 bases). The sequenced sample was PBMCs. This TCR was recovered from a young woman in good health and CMV-seronegative. For the CDR3, the DNA is TGTGCCAGCAGCGTAGCGGGATCCGACAATGAGCAGTTCTTC. This encodes CASSVAGSDNEQFF. Using reference TRBV9 and TRBJ2-1 for the parts outside the CDR3, the full variable domain is DSGVTQTPKHLITATGQRVTLRCSPRSGDLSVYWYQQSLDQGLQFLIQYYNGEERAKGNILERFSAQQFPDLHSELNLSSLELGDSALYFCASSVAGSDNEQFFGPGTRLTVL.